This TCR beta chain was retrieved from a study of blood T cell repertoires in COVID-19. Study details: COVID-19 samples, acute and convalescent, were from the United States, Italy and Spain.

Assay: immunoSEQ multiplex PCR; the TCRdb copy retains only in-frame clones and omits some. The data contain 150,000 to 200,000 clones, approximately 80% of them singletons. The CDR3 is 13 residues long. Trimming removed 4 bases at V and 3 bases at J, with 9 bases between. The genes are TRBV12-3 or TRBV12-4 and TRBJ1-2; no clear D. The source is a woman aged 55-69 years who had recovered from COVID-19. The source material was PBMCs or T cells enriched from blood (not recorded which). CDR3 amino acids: CASSYLADYGYTF. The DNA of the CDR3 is TGTGCCAGCAGTTATCTGGCAGACTATGGCTACACCTTC.